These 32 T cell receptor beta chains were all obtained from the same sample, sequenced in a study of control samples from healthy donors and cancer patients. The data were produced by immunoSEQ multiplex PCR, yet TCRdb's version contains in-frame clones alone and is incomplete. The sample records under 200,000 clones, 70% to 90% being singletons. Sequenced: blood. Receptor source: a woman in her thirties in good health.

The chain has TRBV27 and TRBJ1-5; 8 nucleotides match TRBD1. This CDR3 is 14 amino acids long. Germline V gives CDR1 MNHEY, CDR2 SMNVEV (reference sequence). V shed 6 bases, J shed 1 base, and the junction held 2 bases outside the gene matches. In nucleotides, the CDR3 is TGTGCCAGCAGACGGGACAGGAGCAATCAGCCCCAGCATTTT. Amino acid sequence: CASRRDRSNQPQHF.

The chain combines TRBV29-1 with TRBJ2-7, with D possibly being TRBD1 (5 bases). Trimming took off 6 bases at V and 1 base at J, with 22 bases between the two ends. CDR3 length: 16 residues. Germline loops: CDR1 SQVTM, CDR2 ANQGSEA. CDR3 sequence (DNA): TGCAGCGTCGCCGGTTACCAGGGCGGTGCGTCCTACGAGCAGTACGTC. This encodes CSVAGYQGGASYEQYV.

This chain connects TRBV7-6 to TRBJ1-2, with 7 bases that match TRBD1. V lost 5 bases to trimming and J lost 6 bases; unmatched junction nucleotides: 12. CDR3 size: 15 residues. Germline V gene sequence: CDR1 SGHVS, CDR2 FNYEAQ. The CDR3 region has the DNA TGTGCCAGCAGCCCGAAGACAGGGCTTGTCCATGGCTACACCTTC. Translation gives CASSPKTGLVHGYTF.

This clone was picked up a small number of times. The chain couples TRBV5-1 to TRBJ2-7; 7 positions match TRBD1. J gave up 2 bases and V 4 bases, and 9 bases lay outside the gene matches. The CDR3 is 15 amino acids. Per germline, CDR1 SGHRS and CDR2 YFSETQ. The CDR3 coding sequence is TGCGCCAGCAGCGACAGGGACCGACAAACCTACGAGCAGTACTTC. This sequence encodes CASSDRDRQTYEQYF.

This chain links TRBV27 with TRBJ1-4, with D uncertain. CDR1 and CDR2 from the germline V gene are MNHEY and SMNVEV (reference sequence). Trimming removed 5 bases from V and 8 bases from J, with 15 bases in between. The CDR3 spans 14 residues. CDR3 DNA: TGTGCCAGCAGTCGAGTCGGCGCCGGGGAAAAACTGTTTTTT. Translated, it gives CASSRVGAGEKLFF.

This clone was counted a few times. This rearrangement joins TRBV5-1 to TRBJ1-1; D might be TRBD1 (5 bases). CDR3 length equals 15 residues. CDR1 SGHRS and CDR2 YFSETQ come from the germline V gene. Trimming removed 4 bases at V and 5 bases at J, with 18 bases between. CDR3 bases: TGCGCCAGCAGCCCCCGATTGACAGATCGAACTGAAGCTTTCTTT. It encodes CASSPRLTDRTEAFF.

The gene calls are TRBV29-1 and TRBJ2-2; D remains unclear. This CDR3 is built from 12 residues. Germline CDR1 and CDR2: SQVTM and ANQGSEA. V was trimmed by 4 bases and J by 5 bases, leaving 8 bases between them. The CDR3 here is CSVVVGTGELFF. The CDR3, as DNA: TGCAGCGTTGTAGTGGGGACCGGGGAGCTGTTTTTT.

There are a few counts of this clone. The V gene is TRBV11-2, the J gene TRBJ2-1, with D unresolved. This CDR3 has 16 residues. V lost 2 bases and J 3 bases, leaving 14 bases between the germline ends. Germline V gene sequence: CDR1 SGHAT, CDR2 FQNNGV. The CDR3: CASSLFEHGDYNEQFF. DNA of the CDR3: TGTGCCAGCAGCTTATTCGAACACGGAGACTACAATGAGCAGTTCTTC.

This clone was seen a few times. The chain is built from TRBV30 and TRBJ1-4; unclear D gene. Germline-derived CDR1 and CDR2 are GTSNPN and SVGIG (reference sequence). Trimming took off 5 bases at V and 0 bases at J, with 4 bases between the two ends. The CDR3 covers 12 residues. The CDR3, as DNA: TGTGCCTGGGCAGCAACTAATGAAAAACTGTTTTTT. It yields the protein CAWAATNEKLFF.

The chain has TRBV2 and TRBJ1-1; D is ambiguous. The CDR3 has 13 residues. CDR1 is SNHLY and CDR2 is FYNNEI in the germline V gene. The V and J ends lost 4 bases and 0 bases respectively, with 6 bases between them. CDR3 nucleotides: TGTGCCAGCAGTGGGATAATGAACACTGAAGCTTTCTTT. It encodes CASSGIMNTEAFF.

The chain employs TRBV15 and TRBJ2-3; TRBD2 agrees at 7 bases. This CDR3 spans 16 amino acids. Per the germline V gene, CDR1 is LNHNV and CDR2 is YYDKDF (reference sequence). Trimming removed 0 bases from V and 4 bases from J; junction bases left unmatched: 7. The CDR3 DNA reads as TGTGCCACCAGCAGAGAACTCGGGGGGAGCTCAGATACGCAGTATTTT. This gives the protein CATSRELGGSSDTQYF.

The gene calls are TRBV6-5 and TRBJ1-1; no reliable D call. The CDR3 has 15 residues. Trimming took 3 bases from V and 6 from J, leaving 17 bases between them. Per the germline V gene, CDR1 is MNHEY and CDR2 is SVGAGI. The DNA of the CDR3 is TGTGCCAGCAGTTATCTTCCCGCAGGTTTGGCTGAAGCTTTCTTT. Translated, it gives CASSYLPAGLAEAFF.

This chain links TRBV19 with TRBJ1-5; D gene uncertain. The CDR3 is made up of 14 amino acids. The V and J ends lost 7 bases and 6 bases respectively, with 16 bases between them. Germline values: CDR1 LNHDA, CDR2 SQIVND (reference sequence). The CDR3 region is CASTPFRAGQPQHF. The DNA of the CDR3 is TGTGCCAGTACTCCCTTTCGGGCCGGTCAGCCCCAGCATTTT.

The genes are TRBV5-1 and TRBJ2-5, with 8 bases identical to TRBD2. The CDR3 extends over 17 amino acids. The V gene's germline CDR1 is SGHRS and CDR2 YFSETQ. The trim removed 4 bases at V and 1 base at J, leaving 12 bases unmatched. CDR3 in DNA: TGCGCCAGCAGCATATCCGCAGCGGGGGCCCTCCAAGAGACCCAGTACTTC. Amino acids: CASSISAAGALQETQYF.

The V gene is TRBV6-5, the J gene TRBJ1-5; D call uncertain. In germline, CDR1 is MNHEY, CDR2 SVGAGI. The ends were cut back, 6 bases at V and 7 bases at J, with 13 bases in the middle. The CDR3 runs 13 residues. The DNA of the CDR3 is TGTGCCAGCAGCCCCCAGGCGGGCCAGCCCCAGCATTTT. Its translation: CASSPQAGQPQHF.

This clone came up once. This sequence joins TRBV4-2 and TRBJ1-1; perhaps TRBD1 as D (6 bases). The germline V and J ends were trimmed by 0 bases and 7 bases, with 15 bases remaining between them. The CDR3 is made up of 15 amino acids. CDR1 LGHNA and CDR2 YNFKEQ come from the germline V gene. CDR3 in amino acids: CASSQEPGGADEAFF. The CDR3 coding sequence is TGTGCCAGCAGCCAAGAACCCGGGGGCGCAGATGAAGCTTTCTTT.

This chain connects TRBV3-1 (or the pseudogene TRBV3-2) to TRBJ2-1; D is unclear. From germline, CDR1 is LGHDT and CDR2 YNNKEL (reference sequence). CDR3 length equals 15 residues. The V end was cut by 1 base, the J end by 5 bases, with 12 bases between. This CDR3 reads CASSQVLVSDNEQFF. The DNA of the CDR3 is TGTGCCAGCAGCCAAGTTCTAGTTTCCGACAATGAGCAGTTCTTC.

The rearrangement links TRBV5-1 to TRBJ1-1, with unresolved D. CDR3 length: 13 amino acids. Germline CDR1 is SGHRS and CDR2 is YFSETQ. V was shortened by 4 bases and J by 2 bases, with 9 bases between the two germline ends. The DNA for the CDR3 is TGCGCCAGCAGCCAACAGACTAACACTGAAGCTTTCTTT. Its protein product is CASSQQTNTEAFF.

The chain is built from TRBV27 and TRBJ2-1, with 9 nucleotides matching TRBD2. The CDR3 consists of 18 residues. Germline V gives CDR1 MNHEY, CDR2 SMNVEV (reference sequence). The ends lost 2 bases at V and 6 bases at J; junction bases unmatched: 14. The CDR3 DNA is TGTGCCAGCAGTTTAAAAGCGGGAGGTTCCGTTCATAGCAATGAGCAGTTCTTC. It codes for CASSLKAGGSVHSNEQFF.

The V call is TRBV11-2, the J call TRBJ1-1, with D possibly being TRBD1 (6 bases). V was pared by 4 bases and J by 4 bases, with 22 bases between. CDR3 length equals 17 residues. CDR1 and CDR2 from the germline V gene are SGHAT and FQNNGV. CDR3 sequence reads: CASSSSDRPTVRTEAFF. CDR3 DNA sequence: TGTGCCAGCAGCTCCTCCGACAGGCCCACAGTTCGCACTGAAGCTTTCTTT.

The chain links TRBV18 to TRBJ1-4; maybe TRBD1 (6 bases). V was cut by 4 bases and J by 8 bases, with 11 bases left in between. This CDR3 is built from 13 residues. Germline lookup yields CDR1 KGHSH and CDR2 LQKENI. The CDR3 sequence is CASSRGLEEKLFF. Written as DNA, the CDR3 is TGTGCCAGCTCACGGGGGCTAGAAGAAAAACTGTTTTTT.

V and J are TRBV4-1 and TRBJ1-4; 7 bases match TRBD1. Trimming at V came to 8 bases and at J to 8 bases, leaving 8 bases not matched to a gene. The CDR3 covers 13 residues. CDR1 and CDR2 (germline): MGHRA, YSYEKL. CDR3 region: CASAKTGNEKLFF. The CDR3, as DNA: TGCGCCAGCGCTAAGACAGGGAACGAAAAACTGTTTTTT.

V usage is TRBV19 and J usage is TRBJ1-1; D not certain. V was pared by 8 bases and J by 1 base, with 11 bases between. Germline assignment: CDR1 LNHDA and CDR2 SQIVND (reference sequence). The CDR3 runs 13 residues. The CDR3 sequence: CASHPRPNTEAFF. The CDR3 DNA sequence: TGTGCCAGTCACCCCCGGCCGAACACTGAAGCTTTCTTT.

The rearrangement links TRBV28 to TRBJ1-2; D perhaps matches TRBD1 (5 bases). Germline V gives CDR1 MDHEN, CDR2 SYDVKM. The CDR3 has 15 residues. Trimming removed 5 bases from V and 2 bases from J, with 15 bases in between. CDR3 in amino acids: CASSTRVKDNYGYTF. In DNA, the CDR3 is TGTGCCAGCAGTACCAGGGTAAAAGACAACTATGGCTACACCTTC.

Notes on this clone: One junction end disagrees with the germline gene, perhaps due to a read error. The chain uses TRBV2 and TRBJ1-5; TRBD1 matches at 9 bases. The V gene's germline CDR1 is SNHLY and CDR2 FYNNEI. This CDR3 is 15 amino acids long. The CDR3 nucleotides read TGTGCCAGCAGCGAAGGACAGGGGCACAATCAGCCCCAGCATTTT. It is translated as CASSEGQGHNQPQHF.

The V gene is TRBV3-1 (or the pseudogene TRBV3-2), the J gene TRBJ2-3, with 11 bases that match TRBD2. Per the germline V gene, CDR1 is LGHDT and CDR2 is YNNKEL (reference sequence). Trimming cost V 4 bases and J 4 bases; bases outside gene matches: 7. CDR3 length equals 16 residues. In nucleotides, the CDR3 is TGTGCCAGCAGCCCCTTAGCGGGAGGGCCTGCAGATACGCAGTATTTT. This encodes CASSPLAGGPADTQYF.

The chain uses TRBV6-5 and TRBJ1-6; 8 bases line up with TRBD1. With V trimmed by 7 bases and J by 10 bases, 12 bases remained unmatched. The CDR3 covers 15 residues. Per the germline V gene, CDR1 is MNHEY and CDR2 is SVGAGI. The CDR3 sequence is CASMSTRGLESPLHF. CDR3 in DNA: TGTGCCAGCATGTCGACCAGGGGGCTTGAATCACCCCTCCACTTT.

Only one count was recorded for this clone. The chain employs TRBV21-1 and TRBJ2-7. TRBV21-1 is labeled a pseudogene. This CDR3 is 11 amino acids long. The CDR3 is CASSSRVEQYF. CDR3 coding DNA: TGTGCCAGCAGCAGTAGGGTGGAGCAGTACTTC.

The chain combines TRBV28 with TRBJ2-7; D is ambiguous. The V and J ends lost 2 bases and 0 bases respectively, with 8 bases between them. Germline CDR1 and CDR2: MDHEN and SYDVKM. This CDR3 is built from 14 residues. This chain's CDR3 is CASSLATHSYEQYF. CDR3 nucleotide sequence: TGTGCCAGCAGTTTAGCCACACACTCCTACGAGCAGTACTTC.

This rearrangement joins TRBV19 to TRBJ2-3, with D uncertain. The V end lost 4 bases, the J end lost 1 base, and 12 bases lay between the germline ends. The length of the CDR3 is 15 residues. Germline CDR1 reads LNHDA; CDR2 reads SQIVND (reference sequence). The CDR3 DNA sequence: TGTGCCAGTAGTACCCACCCCGCCCGCACAGATACGCAGTATTTT. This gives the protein CASSTHPARTDTQYF.

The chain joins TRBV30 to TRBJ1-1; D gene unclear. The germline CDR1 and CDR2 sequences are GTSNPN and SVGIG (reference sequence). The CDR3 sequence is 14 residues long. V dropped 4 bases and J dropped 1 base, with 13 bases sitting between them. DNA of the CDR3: TGTGCCTGGACACCCGGGAGGAAGAACACTGAAGCTTTCTTT. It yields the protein CAWTPGRKNTEAFF.

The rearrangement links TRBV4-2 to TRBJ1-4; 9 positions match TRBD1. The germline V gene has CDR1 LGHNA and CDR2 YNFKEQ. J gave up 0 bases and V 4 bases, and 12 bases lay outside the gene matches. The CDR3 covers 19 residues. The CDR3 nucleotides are TGTGCCAGCAGCCCCCGGGACAGGGCTAACATTGCAACTAATGAAAAACTGTTTTTT. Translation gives CASSPRDRANIATNEKLFF.